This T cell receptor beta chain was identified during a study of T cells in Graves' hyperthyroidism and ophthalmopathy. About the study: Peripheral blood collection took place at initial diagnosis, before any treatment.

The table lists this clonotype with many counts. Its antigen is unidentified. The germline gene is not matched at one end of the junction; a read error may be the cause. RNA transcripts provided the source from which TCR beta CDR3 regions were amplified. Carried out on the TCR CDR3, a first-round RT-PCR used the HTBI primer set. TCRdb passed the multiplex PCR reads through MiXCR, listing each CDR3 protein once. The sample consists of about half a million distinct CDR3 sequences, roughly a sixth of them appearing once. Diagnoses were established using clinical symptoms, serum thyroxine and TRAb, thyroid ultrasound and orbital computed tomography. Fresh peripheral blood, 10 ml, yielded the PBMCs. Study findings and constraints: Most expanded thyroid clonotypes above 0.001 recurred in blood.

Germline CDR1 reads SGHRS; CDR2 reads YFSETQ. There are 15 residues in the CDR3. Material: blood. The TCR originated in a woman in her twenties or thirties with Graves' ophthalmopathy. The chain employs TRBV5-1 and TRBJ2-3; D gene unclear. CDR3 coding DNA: TGTGCCAGCAGCTTAGTAGGACGGGGCACAGATACGCAGTATTTT. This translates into CASSLVGRGTDTQYF.